A single sample is the source of the 22 T cell receptor beta chains below, sequenced in a study of neurological immune-mediated disorders. MiXCR, applied by TCRdb to the 5' RACE reads, yields one record per CDR3 protein. The sample holds 85,000 to 90,000 distinct CDR3 sequences, under 4.5% seen once. The sample was PBMCs. These receptors were obtained from a woman in her forties or fifties with multiple sclerosis.

At least ten counts were recorded for this clonotype. The chain employs TRBV5-7 and TRBJ1-2; perhaps TRBD1 as D (5 bases). TRBV5-7 is marked as an open reading frame, function uncertain. V lost 0 bases, J lost 3 bases, and 9 bases lay in between. The CDR3 sequence is 14 residues long. The CDR3 reads CASSLGQTDYGYTF. The DNA for the CDR3 is TGTGCCAGCAGCTTGGGCCAGACAGACTATGGCTACACCTTC.

This clonotype was observed many times. The rearrangement joins TRBV2 to TRBJ1-2, with 9 nucleotides matching TRBD1. Unmatched junction bases numbered 3, after V lost 5 bases and J lost 5 bases. This CDR3 has 13 amino acids. Germline V gives CDR1 SNHLY, CDR2 FYNNEI. The CDR3 reads CASSSGQGYGYTF. The CDR3 DNA reads TGTGCCAGCAGTTCAGGACAGGGGTATGGCTACACCTTC.

Ten or more counts support this clonotype. The rearrangement uses TRBV10-3 and TRBJ2-1; D is possibly TRBD2 (6 bases). Trimming shortened V by 4 bases and J by 5 bases, and 18 bases separated the two germline ends. Per germline, CDR1 ENHRY and CDR2 SYGVKD. This CDR3 is 16 amino acids long. The CDR3 spells CAISGRAGLTDNEQFF. For the CDR3, the DNA is TGTGCCATCAGTGGGAGGGCGGGACTGACCGACAATGAGCAGTTCTTC.

This clonotype was seen ten or more times. The rearrangement joins TRBV7-2 to TRBJ2-4, with unresolved D. CDR1 is SGHTA and CDR2 is FQGNSA in the germline V gene. The CDR3 totals 13 residues. Trimming left V 7 bases short and J 9 bases short, with 16 bases between. CDR3: CASTSLTFGIQYF. In DNA, the CDR3 is TGTGCCAGCACGTCATTGACATTTGGCATTCAGTACTTC. The full variable domain, with the rest looked up from reference TRBV7-2 and TRBJ2-4, is GAGVSQSPSNKVTEKGKDVELRCDPISGHTALYWYRQSLGQGLEFLIYFQGNSAPDKSGLPSDRFSAERTGGSVSTLTIQRTQQEDSAVYLCASTSLTFGIQYFGAGTRLSVL.

This clonotype came up many times. The V call is TRBV2, the J call TRBJ2-3, with unresolved D. V lost 3 bases, J lost 0 bases, and 10 bases lay in between. The CDR3 covers 15 residues. From germline, CDR1 is SNHLY and CDR2 FYNNEI. The CDR3, as DNA: TGTGCCAGCAGTGAGGCCGTACCTAGCACAGATACGCAGTATTTT. This sequence encodes CASSEAVPSTDTQYF.

For this clonotype: A much larger clone sits a single nucleotide away, making a read error possible. The CDR3 coding sequence is TGCAGTGCTCCAATAGCCTACGAGAAGTACTTC. Translating it yields CSAPIAYEKYF. The chain employs TRBV20-1 and TRBJ2-7; no firm D call. Germline V lookup: CDR1 DFQATT, CDR2 SNEGSKA (reference sequence). The CDR3 spans 11 residues.

This clonotype was found many times. The V gene is TRBV5-1, the J gene TRBJ2-5; weak D call: TRBD1 (6 bases). CDR1 and CDR2 (germline): SGHRS, YFSETQ. The length of the CDR3 is 15 residues. V was shortened by 5 bases and J by 4 bases, with 18 bases between the two germline ends. The CDR3 nucleotides read TGCGCCAGCAGTCTGGGGGCAGGGCCCCCAGAGACCCAGTACTTC. Residues: CASSLGAGPPETQYF.

There are many counts of this clonotype. J is TRBJ1-2 and V is TRBV7-2; 10 positions match TRBD1. Germline assignment: CDR1 SGHTA and CDR2 FQGNSA. The CDR3 extends over 15 amino acids. Trimming took 5 bases from V and 5 from J; bases not matched to a gene: 8. CDR3 sequence reads: CASSPGTGDPYGYTF. In DNA, the CDR3 is TGTGCCAGCAGCCCTGGGACAGGGGATCCTTATGGCTACACCTTC.

This clonotype was found many times. V gene TRBV7-2 combines with J gene TRBJ1-6; 9 bases map to TRBD1. The CDR3 consists of 15 residues. V lost 0 bases and J lost 10; bases outside the gene matches: 4. Germline-derived CDR1 and CDR2 are SGHTA and FQGNSA. The CDR3 loop reads CASSLAYGTGSPLHF. The CDR3 DNA is TGTGCCAGCAGCTTAGCTTATGGGACAGGGTCACCCCTCCACTTT.

In this sample, this clonotype turned up many times. The V call is TRBV20-1, the J call TRBJ2-3; TRBD2 aligns across 13 bases. Germline CDR1 and CDR2: DFQATT and SNEGSKA (reference sequence). V was pared by 3 bases and J by 4 bases, with 13 bases of the junction left unmatched. The CDR3 contains 18 residues. CDR3 bases: TGCAGTGCTAGGGCACTAGCGGGGGGGAGTTATTATCCAGATACGCAGTATTTT. This encodes CSARALAGGSYYPDTQYF.

This clonotype was counted many times. The rearrangement links TRBV28 to TRBJ1-5; 9 bases are shared with TRBD1. V lost 2 bases, J lost 0 bases, and 5 bases stayed unmatched. The V gene's germline CDR1 is MDHEN and CDR2 SYDVKM. The CDR3 has 17 amino acids. In nucleotides, the CDR3 is TGTGCCAGCAGTTTAAGGACAGGGGCTCATAGCAATCAGCCCCAGCATTTT. Translated, it gives CASSLRTGAHSNQPQHF.

This clonotype was found many times. The chain carries TRBV12-5 and TRBJ2-2; 10 nucleotides agree with TRBD1. The V segment lost 5 bases and the J segment 5 bases; nucleotides outside the gene matches: 14. CDR1 is LGHNT, CDR2 FRNRAP, per germline. The CDR3 is 18 amino acids. The CDR3 region is CASGPIDRGPRGTGELFF. CDR3 DNA: TGTGCTAGTGGTCCAATCGACAGGGGGCCTAGAGGTACCGGGGAGCTGTTTTTT.

Concerning this clonotype: This may stem from a read error, because a much larger clone lies one nucleotide away. This chain links TRBV10-2 with TRBJ1-4; TRBD1 is a possible D gene (5 bases). The germline V gene encodes CDR1 WSHSY and CDR2 SAAADI. CDR3 length: 12 amino acids. CDR3 loop: CDSRRQNEKLFF. CDR3 DNA: TGCGACAGCAGGCGACAGAATGAAAAACTGTTTTTT.

In its sample, this clonotype was seen many times. CDR3 protein: CASSPTTVGGGQPQHF. The CDR3 nucleotides read TGTGCCAGCTCACCAACGACTGTAGGGGGCGGACAGCCCCAGCATTTT. The chain joins TRBV18 to TRBJ1-5; 7 bases line up with TRBD1. CDR3 size: 16 residues. The ends lost 2 bases at V and 7 bases at J; junction bases unmatched: 11. The germline V gene has CDR1 KGHSH and CDR2 LQKENI. Looking up the rest from reference TRBV18 and TRBJ1-5 gives the full variable domain: NAGVMQNPRHLVRRRGQEARLRCSPMKGHSHVYWYRQLPEEGLKFMVYLQKENIIDESGMPKERFSAEFPKEGPSILRIQQVVRGDSAAYFCASSPTTVGGGQPQHFGDGTRLSIL.

This clonotype has at least ten counts. The genes are TRBV3-1 and TRBJ1-1; 9 bases are a match to TRBD1. The V gene end was trimmed by 1 base and the J gene end by 0 bases; junction bases not matched to a gene: 0. CDR3 length: 15 amino acids. Looked up from germline, CDR1 is LGHDT and CDR2 is YNNKEL (reference sequence). Written as DNA, the CDR3 is TGTGCCAGCAGCCAAGGGACAGGGGTGAACACTGAAGCTTTCTTT. Translating it yields CASSQGTGVNTEAFF.

This clonotype was seen repeatedly, ten times or more. The chain employs TRBV5-1 and TRBJ2-3; 13 bases align to TRBD2. V lost 3 bases to trimming and J lost 2 bases; unmatched junction nucleotides: 6. Germline CDR1 SGHRS, CDR2 YFSETQ. CDR3 length: 17 amino acids. CDR3 in DNA: TGCGCCAGCAGCTCTACCGGGACTAGCGGGGCCACAGATACGCAGTATTTT. Translating it yields CASSSTGTSGATDTQYF.

This clonotype was seen many times. The chain carries TRBV20-1 and TRBJ2-7, with D possibly matching TRBD2 (5 bases). This CDR3 comprises 13 residues. Trimming took off 5 bases at V and 1 base at J, with 12 bases between the two ends. Germline V gene data show CDR1 as DFQATT and CDR2 as SNEGSKA (reference sequence). The DNA for the CDR3 is TGCAGTGCTTGTCCAGACTATTCCTACGAGCAGTACTTC. Translated, it gives CSACPDYSYEQYF.

This chain connects TRBV6-5 to TRBJ2-1, with D possibly called TRBD1 or TRBD2 (5 bases each). Germline V gene data show CDR1 as MNHEY and CDR2 as SVGAGI. V was trimmed by 4 bases and J by 7 bases, leaving 14 bases between them. The CDR3 spans 14 residues. The CDR3, as DNA: TGTGCCAGCAGTTCCCCCGGGGCCGGGAATGAGCAGTTCTTC. Translation gives CASSSPGAGNEQFF.

This chain links TRBV7-2 with TRBJ1-5, with no clear D. V was cut by 2 bases and J by 0 bases, with 23 bases left in between. Germline lookup yields CDR1 SGHTA and CDR2 FQGNSA. The CDR3 consists of 20 residues. CDR3 residues: CASSLLGEVQFSYSNQPQHF. The CDR3 DNA is TGTGCCAGCAGCTTATTGGGAGAGGTACAGTTTTCCTATAGCAATCAGCCCCAGCATTTT.

This clonotype has ten or more counts. The chain is built from TRBV15 and TRBJ1-2; perhaps TRBD1 as D (5 bases). V gave up 0 bases and J gave up 4 bases, with 12 bases separating them. Germline V gives CDR1 LNHNV, CDR2 YYDKDF (reference sequence). This CDR3 has 15 amino acids. CDR3 DNA sequence: TGTGCCACCAGCAGAGATTATGGGGCTCCCTATGGCTACACCTTC. Translating gives CATSRDYGAPYGYTF. Complete variable domain (other parts from reference TRBV15 and TRBJ1-2): DAMVIQNPRYQVTQFGKPVTLSCSQTLNHNVMYWYQQKSSQAPKLLFHYYDKDFNNEADTPDNFQSRRPNTSFCFLDIRSPGLGDTAMYLCATSRDYGAPYGYTFGSGTRLTVV.

This clonotype was counted ten times or more. The chain uses TRBV3-1 and TRBJ2-2, with D perhaps TRBD1 (5 bases). Germline-derived CDR1 and CDR2 are LGHDT and YNNKEL (reference sequence). The CDR3 extends over 14 amino acids. Trimming took 6 bases from V and 0 from J, leaving 8 bases between them. The DNA for the CDR3 is TGTGCCAGCAGGACAGTTTCGAACACCGGGGAGCTGTTTTTT. It translates to CASRTVSNTGELFF.

This clonotype was detected ten times or more. The chain combines TRBV14 with TRBJ2-1, with D possibly matching TRBD1 (6 bases). The V gene lost 4 bases and the J gene lost 0 bases, with 16 bases spanning the gap. The length of the CDR3 is 17 residues. Germline V gene data show CDR1 as SGHDN and CDR2 as FVKESK. The CDR3 sequence is CASSLLQGSSSYNEQFF. DNA for the CDR3: TGTGCCAGCAGCCTGTTACAGGGTTCAAGCTCCTACAATGAGCAGTTCTTC. The entire variable domain, with the rest obtained from reference TRBV14 and TRBJ2-1, is as follows: EAGVTQFPSHSVIEKGQTVTLRCDPISGHDNLYWYRRVMGKEIKFLLHFVKESKQDESGMPNNRFLAERTGGTYSTLKVQPAELEDSGVYFCASSLLQGSSSYNEQFFGPGTRLTVL.